Shown below are 5 T cell receptor beta chains from a single sample sequenced in a study of blood T cell repertoires in COVID-19. This table comes from immunoSEQ multiplex PCR, and its TCRdb copy is limited to in-frame clones, with some not included. The sample has over 100,000 clones; 75% to 90% are singletons. Sequencing was done on a sample of peripheral blood. All receptors come from a woman aged 45-60 years with acute or convalescent COVID-19.

CDR3 nucleotide sequence: TGTGCCAGCTCACCACGGGCAGTTAGCAATCAGCCCCAGCATTTT. Amino acid sequence: CASSPRAVSNQPQHF. The chain uses TRBV18 and TRBJ1-5; D is unclear. Looked up from germline, CDR1 is KGHSH and CDR2 is LQKENI. V dropped 1 base and J dropped 0 bases, with 7 bases sitting between them. This CDR3 has 15 amino acids.

Only one count was recorded for this clone. This rearrangement joins TRBV2 to TRBJ1-4, with 7 bases aligning to TRBD1. With 6 bases clipped from V and 8 bases from J, the junction kept 9 bases outside the gene matches. Per germline, CDR1 SNHLY and CDR2 FYNNEI. The CDR3 is 14 amino acids. CDR3 sequence: CASRVDRRAEKLFF. DNA of the CDR3: TGTGCCAGCAGGGTGGACAGGAGGGCCGAAAAACTGTTTTTT.

The chain has TRBV19 and TRBJ1-1, with D perhaps matching TRBD1 (6 bases). Germline CDR1 reads LNHDA; CDR2 reads SQIVND (reference sequence). V was clipped by 5 bases and J by 4 bases, with 23 bases between them. CDR3 size: 17 residues. This CDR3 reads CASSVRSTGSLVTEAFF. DNA of the CDR3: TGTGCCAGTAGTGTCCGCTCTACAGGGTCTCTCGTCACTGAAGCTTTCTTT. Together with reference TRBV19 and TRBJ1-1, the CDR3 gives the full variable domain: DGGITQSPKYLFRKEGQNVTLSCEQNLNHDAMYWYRQDPGQGLRLIYYSQIVNDFQKGDIAEGYSVSREKKESFPLTVTSAQKNPTAFYLCASSVRSTGSLVTEAFFGQGTRLTVV.

The gene calls are TRBV10-3 and TRBJ2-7, with 9 bases fitting TRBD1. CDR1 ENHRY and CDR2 SYGVKD come from the germline V gene. This CDR3 is built from 15 residues. With 0 bases clipped from V and 3 bases from J, the junction kept 3 bases outside the gene matches. Here the CDR3 reads CAISESMTGGYEQYF. DNA for the CDR3: TGTGCCATCAGTGAGTCCATGACAGGGGGCTACGAGCAGTACTTC.

This sequence joins TRBV5-1 and TRBJ1-2, with D unresolved. V was shortened by 5 bases and J by 3 bases, with 11 bases between the two germline ends. Germline CDR1 reads SGHRS; CDR2 reads YFSETQ. The CDR3 runs to 13 residues. CDR3 protein: CASSGEVYYGYTF. The CDR3 DNA follows: TGCGCCAGCAGTGGGGAGGTATACTATGGCTACACCTTC. The full variable domain, with the rest looked up from reference TRBV5-1 and TRBJ1-2, is KAGVTQTPRYLIKTRGQQVTLSCSPISGHRSVSWYQQTPGQGLQFLFEYFSETQRNKGNFPGRFSGRQFSNSRSEMNVSTLELGDSALYLCASSGEVYYGYTFGSGTRLTVV.